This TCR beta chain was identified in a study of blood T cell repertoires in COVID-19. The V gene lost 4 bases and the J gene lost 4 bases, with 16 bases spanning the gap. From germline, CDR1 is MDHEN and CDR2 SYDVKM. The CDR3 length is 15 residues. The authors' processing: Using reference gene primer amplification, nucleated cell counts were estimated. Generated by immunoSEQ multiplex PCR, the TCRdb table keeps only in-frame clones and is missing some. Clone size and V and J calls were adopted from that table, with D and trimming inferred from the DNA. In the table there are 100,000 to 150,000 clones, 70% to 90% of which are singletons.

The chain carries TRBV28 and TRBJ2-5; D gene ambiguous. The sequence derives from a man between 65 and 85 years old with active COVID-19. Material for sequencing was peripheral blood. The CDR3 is CASSYLGGPGETQYF. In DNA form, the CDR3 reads TGTGCCAGCAGTTACCTCGGCGGTCCGGGAGAGACCCAGTACTTC.